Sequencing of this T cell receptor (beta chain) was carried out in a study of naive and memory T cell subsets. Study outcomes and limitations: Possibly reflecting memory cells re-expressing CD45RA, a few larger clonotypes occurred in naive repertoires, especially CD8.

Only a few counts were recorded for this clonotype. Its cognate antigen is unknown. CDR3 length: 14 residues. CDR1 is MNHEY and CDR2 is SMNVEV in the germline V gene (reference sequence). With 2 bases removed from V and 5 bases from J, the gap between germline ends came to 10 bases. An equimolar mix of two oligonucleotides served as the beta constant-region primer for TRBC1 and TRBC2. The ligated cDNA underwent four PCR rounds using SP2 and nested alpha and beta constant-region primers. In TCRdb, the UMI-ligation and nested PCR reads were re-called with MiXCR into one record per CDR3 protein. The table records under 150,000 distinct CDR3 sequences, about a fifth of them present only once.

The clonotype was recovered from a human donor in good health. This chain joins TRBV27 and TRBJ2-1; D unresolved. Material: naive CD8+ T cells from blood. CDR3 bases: TGTGCCAGCAGTTTAGCGGATACAGACAATGAGCAGTTCTTC. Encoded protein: CASSLADTDNEQFF.